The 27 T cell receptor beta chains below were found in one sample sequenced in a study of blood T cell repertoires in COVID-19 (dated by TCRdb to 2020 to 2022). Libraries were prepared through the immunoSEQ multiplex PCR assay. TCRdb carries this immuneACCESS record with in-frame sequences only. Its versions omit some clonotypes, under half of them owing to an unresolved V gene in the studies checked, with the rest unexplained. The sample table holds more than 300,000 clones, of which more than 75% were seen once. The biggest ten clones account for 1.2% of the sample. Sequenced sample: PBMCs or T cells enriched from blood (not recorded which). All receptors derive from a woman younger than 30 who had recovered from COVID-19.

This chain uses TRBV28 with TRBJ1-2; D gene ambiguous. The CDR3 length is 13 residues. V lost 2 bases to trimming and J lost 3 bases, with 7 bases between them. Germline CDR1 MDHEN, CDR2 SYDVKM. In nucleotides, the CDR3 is TGTGCCAGCAGTTTACCCCAGGACTATGGCTACACCTTC. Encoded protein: CASSLPQDYGYTF.

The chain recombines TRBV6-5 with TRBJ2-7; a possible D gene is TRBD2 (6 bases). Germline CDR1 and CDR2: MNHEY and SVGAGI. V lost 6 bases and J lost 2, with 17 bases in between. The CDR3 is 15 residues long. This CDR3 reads CASRAPGGATYEQYF. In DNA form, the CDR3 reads TGTGCCAGCAGGGCGCCCGGCGGGGCGACCTACGAGCAGTACTTC.

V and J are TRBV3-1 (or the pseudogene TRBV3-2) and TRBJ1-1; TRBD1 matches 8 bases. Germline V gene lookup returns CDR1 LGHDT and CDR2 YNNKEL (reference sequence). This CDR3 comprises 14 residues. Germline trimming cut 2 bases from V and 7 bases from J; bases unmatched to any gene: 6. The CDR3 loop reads CASSQLTGAGEAFF. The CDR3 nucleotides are TGTGCCAGCAGCCAATTGACAGGGGCCGGTGAAGCTTTCTTT.

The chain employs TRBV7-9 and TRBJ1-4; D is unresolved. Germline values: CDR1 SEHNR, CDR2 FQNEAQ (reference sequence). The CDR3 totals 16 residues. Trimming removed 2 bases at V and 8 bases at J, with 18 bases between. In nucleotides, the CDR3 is TGTGCCAGCAGCTTAAAGGAGGGCGGAGAAGGAGAAAAACTGTTTTTT. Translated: CASSLKEGGEGEKLFF.

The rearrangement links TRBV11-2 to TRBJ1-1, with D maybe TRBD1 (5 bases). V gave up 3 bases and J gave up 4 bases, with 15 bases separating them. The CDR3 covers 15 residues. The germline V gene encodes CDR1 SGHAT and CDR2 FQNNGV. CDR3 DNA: TGTGCCAGCAGCTTCCAGACCTTCGACAGCACTGAAGCTTTCTTT. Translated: CASSFQTFDSTEAFF.

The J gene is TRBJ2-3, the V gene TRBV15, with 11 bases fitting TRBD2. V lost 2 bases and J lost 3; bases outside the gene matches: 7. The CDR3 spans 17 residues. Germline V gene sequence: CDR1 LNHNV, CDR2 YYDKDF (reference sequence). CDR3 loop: CATSRRASGGLTDTQYF. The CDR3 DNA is TGTGCCACCAGCAGAAGGGCTAGCGGGGGGCTGACAGATACGCAGTATTTT.

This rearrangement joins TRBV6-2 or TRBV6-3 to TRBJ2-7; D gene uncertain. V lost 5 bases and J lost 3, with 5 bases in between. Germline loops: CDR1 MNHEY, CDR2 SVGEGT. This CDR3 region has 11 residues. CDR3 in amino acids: CASSTSYEQYF. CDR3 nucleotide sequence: TGTGCCAGCAGTACCAGCTACGAGCAGTACTTC.

CDR3 in amino acids: CASSHRGFEAFF. The CDR3 DNA reads as TGCGCCAGCAGCCACAGGGGATTTGAAGCTTTCTTT. The chain employs TRBV4-1 and TRBJ1-1; possible D gene TRBD1, 6 bases. Germline V CDR1 and CDR2: MGHRA, YSYEKL. This CDR3 is 12 amino acids long. The germline V and J ends were trimmed by 3 bases and 7 bases, with 9 bases remaining between them.

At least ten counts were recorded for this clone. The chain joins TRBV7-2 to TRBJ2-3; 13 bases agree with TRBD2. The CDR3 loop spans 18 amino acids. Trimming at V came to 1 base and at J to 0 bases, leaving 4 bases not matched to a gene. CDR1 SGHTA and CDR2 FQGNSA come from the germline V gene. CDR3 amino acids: CASSLVTSGGASTDTQYF. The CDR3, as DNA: TGTGCCAGCAGCTTAGTAACTAGCGGGGGGGCTAGCACAGATACGCAGTATTTT.

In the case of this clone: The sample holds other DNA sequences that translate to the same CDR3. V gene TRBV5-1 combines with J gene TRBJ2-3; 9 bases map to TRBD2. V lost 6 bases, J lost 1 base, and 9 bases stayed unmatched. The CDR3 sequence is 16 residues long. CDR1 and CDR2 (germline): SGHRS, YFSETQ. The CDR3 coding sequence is TGCGCCAGCACTTTGGGGGCTAGCGGGGGCACAGATACGCAGTATTTT. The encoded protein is CASTLGASGGTDTQYF.

The CDR3 coding sequence is TGTGCCAGCAGTGAAGCTCGACTGGGGACAGGTCTGTATGGCTACACCTTC. Translation gives CASSEARLGTGLYGYTF. The V and J genes are TRBV2 and TRBJ1-2; 8 bases match TRBD1. V trimming: 0 bases; J trimming: 5 bases; junction bases outside the gene matches: 11. Germline loops: CDR1 SNHLY, CDR2 FYNNEI. This CDR3 has 17 amino acids.

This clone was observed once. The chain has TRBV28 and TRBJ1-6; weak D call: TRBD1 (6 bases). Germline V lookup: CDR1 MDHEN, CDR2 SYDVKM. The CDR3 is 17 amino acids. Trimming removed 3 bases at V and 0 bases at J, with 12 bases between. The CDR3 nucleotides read TGTGCCAGCAGTTTTTATCAGGGGCTCTCCTATAATTCACCCCTCCACTTT. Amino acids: CASSFYQGLSYNSPLHF.

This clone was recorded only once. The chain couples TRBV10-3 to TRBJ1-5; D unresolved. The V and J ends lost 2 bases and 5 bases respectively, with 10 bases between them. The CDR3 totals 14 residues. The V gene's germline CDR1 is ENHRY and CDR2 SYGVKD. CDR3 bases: TGTGCCATCAGTGAGATTATGGGAGATCAGCCCCAGCATTTT. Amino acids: CAISEIMGDQPQHF.

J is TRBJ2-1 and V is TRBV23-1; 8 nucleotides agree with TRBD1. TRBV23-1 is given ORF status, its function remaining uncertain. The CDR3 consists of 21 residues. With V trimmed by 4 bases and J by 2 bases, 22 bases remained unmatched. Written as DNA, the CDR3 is TGCGCCAGCAGTCTTTTTCTACCGGGACAGGAACGCGGGGCCCCCTACAATGAGCAGTTCTTC. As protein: CASSLFLPGQERGAPYNEQFF.

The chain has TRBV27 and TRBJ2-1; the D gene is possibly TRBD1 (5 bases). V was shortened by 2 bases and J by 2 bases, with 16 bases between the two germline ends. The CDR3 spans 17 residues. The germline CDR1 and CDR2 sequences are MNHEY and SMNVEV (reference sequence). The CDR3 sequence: CASSLLSDISTYNEQFF. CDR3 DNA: TGTGCCAGCAGTTTACTTTCGGACATTAGTACCTACAATGAGCAGTTCTTC.

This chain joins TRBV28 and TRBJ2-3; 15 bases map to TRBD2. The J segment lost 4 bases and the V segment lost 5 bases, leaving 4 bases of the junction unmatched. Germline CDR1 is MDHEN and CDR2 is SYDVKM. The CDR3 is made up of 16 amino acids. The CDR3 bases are TGTGCCAGCAGTGGGAGGACTAGCGGGGGGGCAGATACGCAGTATTTT. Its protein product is CASSGRTSGGADTQYF.

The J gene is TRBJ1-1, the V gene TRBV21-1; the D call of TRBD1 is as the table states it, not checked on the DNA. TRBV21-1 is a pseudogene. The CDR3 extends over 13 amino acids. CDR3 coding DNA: TGTGCCAGTGGGACAGGGGAGGCCACTGAAGCTTTCTTT. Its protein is CASGTGEATEAFF.

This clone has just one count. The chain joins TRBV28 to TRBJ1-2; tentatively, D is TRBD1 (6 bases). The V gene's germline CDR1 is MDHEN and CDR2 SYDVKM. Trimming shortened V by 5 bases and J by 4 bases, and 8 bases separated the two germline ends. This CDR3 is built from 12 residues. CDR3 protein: CASSLGGYGYTF. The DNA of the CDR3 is TGTGCCAGCAGTCTAGGGGGCTATGGCTACACCTTC.

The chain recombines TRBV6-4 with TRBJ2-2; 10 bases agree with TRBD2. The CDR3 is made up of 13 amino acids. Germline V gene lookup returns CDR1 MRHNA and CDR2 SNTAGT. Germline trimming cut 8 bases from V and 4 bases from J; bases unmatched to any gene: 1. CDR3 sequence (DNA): TGTGCCAGCGGGACTAGCGCCACCGGGGAGCTGTTTTTT. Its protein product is CASGTSATGELFF.

DNA of the CDR3: TGTGCCAGCAGCAATGGGGCTATTTACGAGCAGTACTTC. It encodes CASSNGAIYEQYF. The V call is TRBV5-6, the J call TRBJ2-7; tentative D call: TRBD1 (5 bases). The CDR3 runs to 13 residues. Germline V gene data show CDR1 as SGHDT and CDR2 as YYEEEE. Trimming stripped 4 bases from V and 4 bases from J, with 12 bases between.

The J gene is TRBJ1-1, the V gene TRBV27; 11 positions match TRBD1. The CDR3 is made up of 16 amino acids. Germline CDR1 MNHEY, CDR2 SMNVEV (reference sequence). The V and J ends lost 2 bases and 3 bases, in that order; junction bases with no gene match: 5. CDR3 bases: TGTGCCAGCAGTTTAGGACAGGGACAGGGGGACACTGAAGCTTTCTTT. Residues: CASSLGQGQGDTEAFF.

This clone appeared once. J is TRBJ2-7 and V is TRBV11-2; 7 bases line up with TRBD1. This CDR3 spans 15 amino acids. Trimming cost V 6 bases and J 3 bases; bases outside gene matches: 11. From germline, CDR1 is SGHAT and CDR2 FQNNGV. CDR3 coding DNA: TGTGCCAGCAGTTCGTCCGGGACAGCTCTCTACGAGCAGTACTTC. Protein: CASSSSGTALYEQYF. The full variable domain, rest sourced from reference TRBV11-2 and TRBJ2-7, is EAGVAQSPRYKIIEKRQSVAFWCNPISGHATLYWYQQILGQGPKLLIQFQNNGVVDDSQLPKDRFSAERLKGVDSTLKIQPAKLEDSAVYLCASSSSGTALYEQYFGPGTRLTVT.

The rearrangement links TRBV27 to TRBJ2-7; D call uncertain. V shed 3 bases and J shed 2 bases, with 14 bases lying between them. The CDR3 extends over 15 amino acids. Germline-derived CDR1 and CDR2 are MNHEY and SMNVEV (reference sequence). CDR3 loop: CASSLIAGLPYEQYF. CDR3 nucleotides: TGTGCCAGCAGTTTGATCGCAGGCCTCCCCTACGAGCAGTACTTC.

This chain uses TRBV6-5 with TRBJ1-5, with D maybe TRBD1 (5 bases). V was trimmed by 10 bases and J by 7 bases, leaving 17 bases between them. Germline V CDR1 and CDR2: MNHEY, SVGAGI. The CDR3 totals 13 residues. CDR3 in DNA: TGTGCCACCGGTGGGGGGGTGGAGCAGCCCCAGCATTTT. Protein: CATGGGVEQPQHF.

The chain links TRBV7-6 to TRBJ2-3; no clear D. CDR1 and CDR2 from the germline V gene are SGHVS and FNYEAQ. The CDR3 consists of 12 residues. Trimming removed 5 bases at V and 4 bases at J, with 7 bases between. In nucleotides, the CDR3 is TGTGCCAGCAGCCAACCGGCAGATACGCAGTATTTT. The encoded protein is CASSQPADTQYF.

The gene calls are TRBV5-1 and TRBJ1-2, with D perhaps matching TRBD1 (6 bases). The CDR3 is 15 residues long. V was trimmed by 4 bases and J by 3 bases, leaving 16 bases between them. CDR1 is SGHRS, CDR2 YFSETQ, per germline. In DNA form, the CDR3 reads TGCGCCAGCAGCCCGGTGGGCGGGGGCGACTATGGCTACACCTTC. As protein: CASSPVGGGDYGYTF.

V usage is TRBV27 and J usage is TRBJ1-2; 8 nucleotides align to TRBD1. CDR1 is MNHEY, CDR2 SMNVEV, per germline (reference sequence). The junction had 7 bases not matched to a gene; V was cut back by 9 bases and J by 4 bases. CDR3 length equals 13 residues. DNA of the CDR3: TGTGCCAGTGCACAGGGGGGCGGCTATGGCTACACCTTC. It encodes CASAQGGGYGYTF.